This T cell receptor (beta chain) was recorded in a study of T cells after yellow fever vaccination. Study results and caveats: Post-booster samples contained most primary-vaccination clones (around 96% CD4, almost 90% CD8).

The CDR3 has 12 residues. Germline V gene lookup returns CDR1 SQVTM and CDR2 ANQGSEA. The V and J ends lost 7 bases and 1 base respectively, with 10 bases between them. This clonotype was recorded many times. The antigen remains undetermined. The authors made TCR cDNA by 5'RACE template switching, adding a universal primer site and UMIs. TCRdb recomputed calls from the 5' RACE reads with MiXCR, one row per CDR3 protein. The table records roughly 150,000 distinct CDR3 sequences, about 6.9% of them present only once. The V and J genes are TRBV29-1 and TRBJ1-1; TRBD1 might be the D (5 bases). This sequence originates from a man aged 25 to 45 who received the YFV17D yellow fever vaccine. The sequencing here drew on CD4+ T cells sorted from PBMCs, taken 10 days after the yellow fever booster vaccination. The CDR3 reads CSGNTGNTEAFF. CDR3 bases: TGCAGCGGCAATACAGGGAACACTGAAGCTTTCTTT.